The source of this T cell receptor (beta chain) is a study of Ad26.COV2.S vaccination and SARS-CoV-2 variants. Findings and limits, study-wide: CD8+ and CD4+ T cells specific for spike reportedly responded with substantial breadth after vaccination. Total responses of T cells may have been underestimated by the analyses of TCR breadth and depth. Those who received vaccine or placebo ended up with similar non-spike TCR breadth.

Assay used: immunoSEQ multiplex PCR; TCRdb lists only in-frame clones, some missing. The table records about 140,000 clones, 86% of them present only once. Trimming removed 0 bases from V and 7 bases from J, with 7 bases in between. Germline V gene lookup returns CDR1 MGHRA and CDR2 YSYEKL. The CDR3 contains 14 residues. To note about this clone: What it recognizes is unknown.

The receptor was isolated from a human donor who had recovered from COVID-19. The chain uses TRBV4-1 and TRBJ1-6, with unresolved D. The sequencing here drew on peripheral blood, taken after recovery from COVID-19. The CDR3 spells CASSQESGNSPLHF. The CDR3 DNA follows: TGCGCCAGCAGCCAAGAGTCTGGGAATTCACCCCTCCACTTT.